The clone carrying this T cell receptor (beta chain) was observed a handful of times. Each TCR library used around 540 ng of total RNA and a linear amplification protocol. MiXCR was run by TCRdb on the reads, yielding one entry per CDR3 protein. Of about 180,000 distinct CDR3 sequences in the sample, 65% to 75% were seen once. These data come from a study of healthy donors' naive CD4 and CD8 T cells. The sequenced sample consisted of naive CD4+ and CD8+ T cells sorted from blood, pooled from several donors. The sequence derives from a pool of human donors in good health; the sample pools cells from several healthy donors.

The CDR3 spells CASSLEGLYTEAFF. The CDR3, as DNA: TGTGCCAGCAGCTTGGAAGGGCTGTACACTGAAGCTTTCTTT. This chain connects TRBV5-4 to TRBJ1-1; no clear D gene. The V end lost 0 bases, the J end lost 3 bases, and 9 bases lay between the germline ends. The CDR3 consists of 14 residues. Germline loops: CDR1 SGHNT, CDR2 YYREEE (reference sequence).